The 12 T cell receptor beta chains reported below all come from one sample, sequenced in a study of T cell changes during pregnancy in multiple sclerosis. Measured with immunoSEQ multiplex PCR; TCRdb has only the in-frame clones, and not every one. This table has approximately 46,000 clones, 75% to 95% appearing once. The material sequenced was CD8+ T cells from peripheral blood mononuclear cells, taken after pregnancy. These receptors all stem from a female donor with multiple sclerosis, enrolled in a pregnancy study.

This clone was observed a few times. V gene TRBV7-9 combines with J gene TRBJ1-6, with D tentatively TRBD1 (6 bases). Trimming stripped 5 bases from V and 10 bases from J, with 18 bases between. Germline V lookup: CDR1 SEHNR, CDR2 FQNEAQ (reference sequence). This CDR3 spans 15 amino acids. Here the CDR3 reads CASSVSGTPGSPLHF. CDR3 in DNA: TGTGCCAGCAGCGTTTCCGGGACACCGGGGTCACCCCTCCACTTT.

This chain uses TRBV4-2 with TRBJ1-4, with TRBD1 identical over 9 bases. The ends lost 3 bases at V and 2 bases at J; junction bases unmatched: 7. Germline V gene lookup returns CDR1 LGHNA and CDR2 YNFKEQ. CDR3 length equals 17 residues. As DNA, the CDR3 is TGTGCCAGCAGCCATGGGACAGGGAGGGTCACTAATGAAAAACTGTTTTTT. This sequence encodes CASSHGTGRVTNEKLFF.

This clone was seen more than once but under ten times. V usage is TRBV4-1 and J usage is TRBJ2-7; 10 positions match TRBD1. The length of the CDR3 is 15 residues. Germline values: CDR1 MGHRA, CDR2 YSYEKL. The V and J ends lost 4 bases and 2 bases, in that order; junction bases with no gene match: 5. CDR3 DNA sequence: TGCGCCAGCAGCCCTGGGGGGACAGGGGCCTACGAGCAGTACTTC. This gives the protein CASSPGGTGAYEQYF.

About this clone: A read error is possible here, since a much larger clone lies one base away. The identical CDR3 is also encoded by other nucleotide sequences in the sample. The chain recombines TRBV6-1 with TRBJ2-3; 12 positions agree with TRBD2. CDR3 length: 15 residues. Unmatched junction bases numbered 1, after V lost 2 bases and J lost 4 bases. CDR1 and CDR2 from the germline V gene are MNHNS and SASEGT. This CDR3 reads CASSELAGGPDTQYF. The CDR3 coding sequence is TGTGCCAGCAGTGAACTAGCGGGAGGGCCAGATACGCAGTATTTT.

The rearrangement links TRBV4-1 to TRBJ2-3, with TRBD2 identical over 7 bases. The CDR3 extends over 12 amino acids. CDR1 MGHRA and CDR2 YSYEKL come from the germline V gene. The V segment lost 5 bases and the J segment 9 bases; nucleotides outside the gene matches: 5. CDR3 nucleotide sequence: TGCGCCAGCAGCGGGGGGGAGGGGACGCAGTATTTT. It encodes CASSGGEGTQYF.

The genes are TRBV4-1 and TRBJ1-2; no clear D gene. CDR3 length: 12 amino acids. V was shortened by 0 bases and J by 8 bases, with 7 bases between the two germline ends. Germline loops: CDR1 MGHRA, CDR2 YSYEKL. The CDR3 spells CASSQDRAGYTF. The CDR3 coding sequence is TGCGCCAGCAGCCAAGATCGTGCGGGCTACACCTTC.

The V gene is TRBV2, the J gene TRBJ1-3; no firm D call. The V gene lost 2 bases and the J gene lost 0 bases, with 8 bases spanning the gap. The germline gives CDR1 SNHLY, CDR2 FYNNEI. The CDR3 runs to 15 residues. The CDR3 nucleotides are TGTGCCAGCAGTGAATCCCCAGACTCTGGAAACACCATATATTTT. It yields the protein CASSESPDSGNTIYF.

The chain joins TRBV2 to TRBJ1-1; 10 bases agree with TRBD1. The CDR3 length is 15 residues. Germline-derived CDR1 and CDR2 are SNHLY and FYNNEI. With 4 bases clipped from V and 5 bases from J, the junction kept 7 bases outside the gene matches. CDR3: CASSAFGTGATEAFF. CDR3 sequence (DNA): TGTGCCAGCAGTGCTTTTGGGACAGGGGCGACTGAAGCTTTCTTT.

The chain recombines TRBV2 with TRBJ2-1; D is unclear. There are 14 residues in the CDR3. The V end lost 7 bases, the J end lost 2 bases, and 12 bases lay between the germline ends. The germline gives CDR1 SNHLY, CDR2 FYNNEI. The CDR3 bases are TGTGCCAGCACGAACTATGATGCCTACAATGAGCAGTTCTTC. This gives the protein CASTNYDAYNEQFF.

The V gene is TRBV6-5, the J gene TRBJ1-2; 8 bases line up with TRBD1. The CDR3 is made up of 14 amino acids. The germline V gene encodes CDR1 MNHEY and CDR2 SVGAGI. V lost 5 bases and J lost 4; bases outside the gene matches: 6. CDR3 nucleotide sequence: TGTGCCAGCAGTAACCCCGGGACAGGCTATGGCTACACCTTC. Residues: CASSNPGTGYGYTF.

The gene calls are TRBV19 and TRBJ2-3, with D tentatively TRBD2 (5 bases). Germline V lookup: CDR1 LNHDA, CDR2 SQIVND (reference sequence). The CDR3 runs 13 residues. V dropped 5 bases and J dropped 5 bases, with 11 bases sitting between them. CDR3 protein: CASSLLGGDTQYF. CDR3 in DNA: TGTGCCAGTAGTTTGCTTGGAGGAGATACGCAGTATTTT.

The gene calls are TRBV10-3 and TRBJ1-1; D may be TRBD1 (5 bases). The V end was cut by 3 bases, the J end by 5 bases, with 13 bases between. Germline CDR1 is ENHRY and CDR2 is SYGVKD. The CDR3 runs 14 residues. Here the CDR3 reads CAISDEGGGTEAFF. Written as DNA, the CDR3 is TGTGCCATCAGTGATGAGGGCGGGGGGACTGAAGCTTTCTTT.